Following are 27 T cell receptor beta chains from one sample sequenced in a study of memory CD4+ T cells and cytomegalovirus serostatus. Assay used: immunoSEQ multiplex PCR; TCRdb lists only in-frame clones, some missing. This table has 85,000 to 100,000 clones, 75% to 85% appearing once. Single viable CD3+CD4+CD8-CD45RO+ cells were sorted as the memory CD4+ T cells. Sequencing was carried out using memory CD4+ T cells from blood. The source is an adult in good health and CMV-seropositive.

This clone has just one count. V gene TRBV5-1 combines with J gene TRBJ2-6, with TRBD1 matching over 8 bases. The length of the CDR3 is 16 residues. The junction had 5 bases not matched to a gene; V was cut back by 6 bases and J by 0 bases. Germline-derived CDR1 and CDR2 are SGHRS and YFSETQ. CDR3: CASTQGVISGANVLTF. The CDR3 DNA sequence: TGCGCCAGCACACAGGGGGTGATCTCTGGGGCCAACGTCCTGACTTTC. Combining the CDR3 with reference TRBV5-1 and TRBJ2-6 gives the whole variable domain KAGVTQTPRYLIKTRGQQVTLSCSPISGHRSVSWYQQTPGQGLQFLFEYFSETQRNKGNFPGRFSGRQFSNSRSEMNVSTLELGDSALYLCASTQGVISGANVLTFGAGSRLTVL.

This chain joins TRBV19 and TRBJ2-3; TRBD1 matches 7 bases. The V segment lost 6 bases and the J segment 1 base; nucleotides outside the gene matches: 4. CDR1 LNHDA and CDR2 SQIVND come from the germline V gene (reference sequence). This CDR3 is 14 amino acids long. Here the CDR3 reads CASRVGQGTDTQYF. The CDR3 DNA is TGTGCCAGTAGAGTTGGACAGGGCACAGATACGCAGTATTTT.

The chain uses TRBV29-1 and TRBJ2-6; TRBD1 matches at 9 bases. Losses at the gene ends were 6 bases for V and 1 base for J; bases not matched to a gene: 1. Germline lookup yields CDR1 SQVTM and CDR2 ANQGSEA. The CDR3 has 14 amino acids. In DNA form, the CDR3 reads TGCAGCGTGGGACAGGGTTCTGGGGCCAACGTCCTGACTTTC. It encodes CSVGQGSGANVLTF. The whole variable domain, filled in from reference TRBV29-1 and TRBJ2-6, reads SAVISQKPSRDICQRGTSLTIQCQVDSQVTMMFWYRQQPGQSLTLIATANQGSEATYESGFVIDKFPISRPNLTFSTLTVSNMSPEDSSIYLCSVGQGSGANVLTFGAGSRLTVL.

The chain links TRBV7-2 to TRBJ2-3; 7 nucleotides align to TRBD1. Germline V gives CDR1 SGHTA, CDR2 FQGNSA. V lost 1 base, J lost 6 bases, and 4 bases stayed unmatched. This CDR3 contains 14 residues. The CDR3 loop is CASSLEGGFDTQYF. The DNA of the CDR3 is TGTGCCAGCAGCTTAGAAGGGGGCTTCGATACGCAGTATTTT.

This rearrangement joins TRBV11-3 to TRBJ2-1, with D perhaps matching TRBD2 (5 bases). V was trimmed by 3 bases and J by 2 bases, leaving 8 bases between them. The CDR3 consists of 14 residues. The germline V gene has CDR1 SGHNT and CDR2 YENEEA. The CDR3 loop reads CASSLGGPYNEQFF. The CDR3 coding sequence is TGTGCCAGCAGCTTGGGCGGGCCCTACAATGAGCAGTTCTTC.

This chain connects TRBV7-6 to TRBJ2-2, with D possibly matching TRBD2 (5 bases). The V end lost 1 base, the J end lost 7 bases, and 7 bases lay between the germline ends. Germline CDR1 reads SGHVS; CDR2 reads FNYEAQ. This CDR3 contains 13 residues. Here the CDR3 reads CASSLGRDGELFF. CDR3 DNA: TGTGCCAGCAGCTTAGGCCGGGACGGGGAGCTGTTTTTT.

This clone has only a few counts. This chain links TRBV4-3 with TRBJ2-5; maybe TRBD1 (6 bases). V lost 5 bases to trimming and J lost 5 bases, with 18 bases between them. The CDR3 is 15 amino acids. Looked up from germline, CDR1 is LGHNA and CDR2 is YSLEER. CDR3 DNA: TGCGCCAGCAGCACCCGACAGGTCCCCGGGGAGACCCAGTACTTC. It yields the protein CASSTRQVPGETQYF.

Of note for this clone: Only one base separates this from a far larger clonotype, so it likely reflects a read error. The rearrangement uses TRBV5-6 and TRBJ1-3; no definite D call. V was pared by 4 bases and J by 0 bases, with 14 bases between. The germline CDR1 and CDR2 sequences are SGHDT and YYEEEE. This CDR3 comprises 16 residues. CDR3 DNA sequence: TGTGCCAGCAGCCAAGATCCGGGCTACTCTGGAAACACCATATATTTT. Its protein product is CASSQDPGYSGNTIYF.

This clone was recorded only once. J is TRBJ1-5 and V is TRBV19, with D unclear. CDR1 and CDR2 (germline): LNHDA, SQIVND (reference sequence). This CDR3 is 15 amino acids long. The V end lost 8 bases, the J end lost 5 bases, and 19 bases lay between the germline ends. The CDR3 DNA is TGTGCCAGTGGGCAGGCACCTATCCCTGATCAGCCCCAGCATTTT. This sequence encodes CASGQAPIPDQPQHF.

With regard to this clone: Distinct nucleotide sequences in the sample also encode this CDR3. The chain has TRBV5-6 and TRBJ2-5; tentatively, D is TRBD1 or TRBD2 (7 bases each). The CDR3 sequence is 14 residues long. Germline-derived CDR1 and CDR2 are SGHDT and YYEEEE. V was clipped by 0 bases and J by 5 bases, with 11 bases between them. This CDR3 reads CASSLGQGGETQYF. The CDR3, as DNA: TGTGCCAGCAGCTTGGGTCAGGGGGGGGAGACCCAGTACTTC.

The CDR3 DNA reads TGTGCCAGTCTCAGGTCGGGGAGGGGGAGAGATGAGCAGTTCTTC. Residues: CASLRSGRGRDEQFF. V is TRBV6-1 and J is TRBJ2-1; D possibly corresponds to TRBD2 (7 bases). V lost 9 bases to trimming and J lost 8 bases, with 23 bases between them. This CDR3 has 15 amino acids. CDR1 MNHNS and CDR2 SASEGT come from the germline V gene.

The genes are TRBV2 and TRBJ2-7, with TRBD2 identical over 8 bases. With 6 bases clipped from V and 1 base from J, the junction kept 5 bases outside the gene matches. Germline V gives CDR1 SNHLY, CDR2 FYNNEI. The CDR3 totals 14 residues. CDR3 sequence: CASRLLAESYEQYF. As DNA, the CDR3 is TGTGCCAGCAGATTACTAGCGGAGTCCTACGAGCAGTACTTC.

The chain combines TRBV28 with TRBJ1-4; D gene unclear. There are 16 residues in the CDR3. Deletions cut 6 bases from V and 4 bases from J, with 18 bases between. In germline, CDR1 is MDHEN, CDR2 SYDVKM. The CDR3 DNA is TGTGCCAGCAGCTCGCAGAACTTCCTCCTTAATGAAAAACTGTTTTTT. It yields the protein CASSSQNFLLNEKLFF. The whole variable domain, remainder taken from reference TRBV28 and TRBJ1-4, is DVKVTQSSRYLVKRTGEKVFLECVQDMDHENMFWYRQDPGLGLRLIYFSYDVKMKEKGDIPEGYSVSREKKERFSLILESASTNQTSMYLCASSSQNFLLNEKLFFGSGTQLSVL.

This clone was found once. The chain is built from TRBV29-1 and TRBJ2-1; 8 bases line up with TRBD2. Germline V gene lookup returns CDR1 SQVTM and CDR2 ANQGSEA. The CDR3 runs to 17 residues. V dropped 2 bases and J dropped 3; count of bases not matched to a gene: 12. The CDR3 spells CSVEPRGGPFLYNEQFF. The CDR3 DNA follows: TGCAGCGTTGAACCTCGCGGGGGGCCTTTCCTCTACAATGAGCAGTTCTTC.

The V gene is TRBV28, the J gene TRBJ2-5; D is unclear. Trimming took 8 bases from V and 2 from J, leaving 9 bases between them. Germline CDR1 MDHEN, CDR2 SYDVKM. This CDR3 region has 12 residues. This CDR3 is CASCSSQETQYF. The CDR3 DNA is TGTGCCAGCTGCAGCTCACAAGAGACCCAGTACTTC.

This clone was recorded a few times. CDR3 DNA: TGTGCCAGCAGCCGAACAGCGGGACAAGATACGCAGTATTTT. It is translated as CASSRTAGQDTQYF. The V call is TRBV7-9, the J call TRBJ2-3; possible D gene TRBD2, 7 bases. This CDR3 is 14 amino acids long. CDR1 is SEHNR and CDR2 is FQNEAQ in the germline V gene (reference sequence). Deletions cut 5 bases from V and 5 bases from J, with 14 bases between.

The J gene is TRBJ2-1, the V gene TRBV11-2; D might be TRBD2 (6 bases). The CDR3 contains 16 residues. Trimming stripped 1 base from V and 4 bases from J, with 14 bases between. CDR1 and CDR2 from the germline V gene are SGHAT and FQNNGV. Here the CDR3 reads CASSLVPGGIYNEQFF. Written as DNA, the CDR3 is TGTGCCAGCAGCTTAGTCCCTGGGGGGATTTACAATGAGCAGTTCTTC.

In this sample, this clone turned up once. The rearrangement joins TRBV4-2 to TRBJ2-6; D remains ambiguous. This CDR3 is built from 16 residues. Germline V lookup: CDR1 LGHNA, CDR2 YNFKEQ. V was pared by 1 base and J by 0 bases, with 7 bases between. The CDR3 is CASSQGRTSGANVLTF. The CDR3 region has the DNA TGTGCCAGCAGCCAAGGACGGACCTCTGGGGCCAACGTCCTGACTTTC.

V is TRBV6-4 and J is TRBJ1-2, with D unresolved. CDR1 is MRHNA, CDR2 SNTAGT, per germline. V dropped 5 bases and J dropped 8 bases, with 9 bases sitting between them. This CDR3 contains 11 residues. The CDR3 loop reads CASSSAGGYTF. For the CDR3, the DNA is TGTGCCAGCAGTTCCGCGGGAGGCTACACCTTC.

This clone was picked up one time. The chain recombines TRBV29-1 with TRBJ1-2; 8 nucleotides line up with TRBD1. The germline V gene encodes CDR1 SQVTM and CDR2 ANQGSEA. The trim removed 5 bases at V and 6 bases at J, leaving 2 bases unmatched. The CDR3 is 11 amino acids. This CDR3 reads CSVSTGDGYTF. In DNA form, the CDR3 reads TGCAGCGTTTCGACAGGGGATGGCTACACCTTC.

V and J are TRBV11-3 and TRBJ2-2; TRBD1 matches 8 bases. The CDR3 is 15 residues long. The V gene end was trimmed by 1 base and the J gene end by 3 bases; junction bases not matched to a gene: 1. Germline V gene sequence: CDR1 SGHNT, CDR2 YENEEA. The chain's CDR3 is CASSLGQGYTGELFF. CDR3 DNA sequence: TGTGCCAGCAGCTTAGGACAGGGGTACACCGGGGAGCTGTTTTTT. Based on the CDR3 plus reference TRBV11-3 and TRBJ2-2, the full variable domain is EAGVVQSPRYKIIEKKQPVAFWCNPISGHNTLYWYLQNLGQGPELLIRYENEEAVDDSQLPKDRFSAERLKGVDSTLKIQPAELGDSAVYLCASSLGQGYTGELFFGEGSRLTVL.

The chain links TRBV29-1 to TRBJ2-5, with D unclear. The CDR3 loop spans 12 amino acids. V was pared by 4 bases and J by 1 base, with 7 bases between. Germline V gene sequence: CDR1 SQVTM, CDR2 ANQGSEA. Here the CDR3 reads CSVGGVQETQYF. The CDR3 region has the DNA TGCAGCGTTGGCGGTGTCCAAGAGACCCAGTACTTC. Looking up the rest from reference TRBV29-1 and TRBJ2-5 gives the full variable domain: SAVISQKPSRDICQRGTSLTIQCQVDSQVTMMFWYRQQPGQSLTLIATANQGSEATYESGFVIDKFPISRPNLTFSTLTVSNMSPEDSSIYLCSVGGVQETQYFGPGTRLLVL.

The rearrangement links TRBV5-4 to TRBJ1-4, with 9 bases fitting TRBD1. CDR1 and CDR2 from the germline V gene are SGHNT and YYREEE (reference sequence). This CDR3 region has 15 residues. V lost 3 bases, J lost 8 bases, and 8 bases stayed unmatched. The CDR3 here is CASSSEQGAREKLFF. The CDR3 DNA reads TGTGCCAGCAGCTCGGAACAGGGGGCGAGGGAAAAACTGTTTTTT.

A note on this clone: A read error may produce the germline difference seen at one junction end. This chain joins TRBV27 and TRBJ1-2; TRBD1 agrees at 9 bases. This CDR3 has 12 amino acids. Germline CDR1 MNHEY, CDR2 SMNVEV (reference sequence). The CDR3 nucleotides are TGTGCCAGCAGTACACTCCCGGGACAGGGATTCTTC. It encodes CASSTLPGQGFF.

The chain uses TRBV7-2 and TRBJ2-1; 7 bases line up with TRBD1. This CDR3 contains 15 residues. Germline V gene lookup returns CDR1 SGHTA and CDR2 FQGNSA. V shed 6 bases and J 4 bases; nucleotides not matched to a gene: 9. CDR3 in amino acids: CASSQKGDSYNEQFF. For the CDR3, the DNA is TGTGCCAGCAGTCAAAAGGGGGACAGTTACAATGAGCAGTTCTTC.

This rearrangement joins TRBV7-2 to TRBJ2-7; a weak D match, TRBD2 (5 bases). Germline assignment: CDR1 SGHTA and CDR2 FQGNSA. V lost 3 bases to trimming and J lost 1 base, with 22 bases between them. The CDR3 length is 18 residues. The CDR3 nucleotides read TGTGCCAGCAGCTTTGTTAAGACTACTAACATCGAGTCCTACGAGCAGTACTTC. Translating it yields CASSFVKTTNIESYEQYF.

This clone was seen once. The CDR3 protein is CATSRGLAGGQETQYF. For the CDR3, the DNA is TGTGCCACCAGCAGAGGACTAGCGGGAGGCCAAGAGACCCAGTACTTC. This chain links TRBV15 with TRBJ2-5; TRBD2 matches at 13 bases. The CDR3 is made up of 16 amino acids. The V segment lost 1 base and the J segment 1 base; nucleotides outside the gene matches: 0. Germline V gene lookup returns CDR1 LNHNV and CDR2 YYDKDF (reference sequence).